Here is one T cell receptor (beta chain) with its context. The antigen is unknown. The method was immunoSEQ multiplex PCR; TCRdb's version includes in-frame clones alone and lacks a portion of them. The sample contains tens of thousands of clones, about four fifths of which appear only once. Unstimulated Tregs (CD4+CD25+CD127-) and CD4+CD25- non-Tregs were sorted from PBMCs. The entry originates in a study of Tregs in tolerant kidney transplant recipients. Notes on the study in general: Findings come from small patient numbers and require larger validation.

CDR3 length equals 13 residues. Trimming took 2 bases from V and 8 from J, leaving 10 bases between them. CDR1 MNHNS and CDR2 SASEGT come from the germline V gene. This TCR came from a human donor in good health. The source material was CD4+ T cells from blood. The genes are TRBV6-1 and TRBJ1-3; no reliable D call. CDR3 bases: TGTGCCAGCAGTGAAAGAAGTCGAGACACCATATATTTT. Residues: CASSERSRDTIYF.